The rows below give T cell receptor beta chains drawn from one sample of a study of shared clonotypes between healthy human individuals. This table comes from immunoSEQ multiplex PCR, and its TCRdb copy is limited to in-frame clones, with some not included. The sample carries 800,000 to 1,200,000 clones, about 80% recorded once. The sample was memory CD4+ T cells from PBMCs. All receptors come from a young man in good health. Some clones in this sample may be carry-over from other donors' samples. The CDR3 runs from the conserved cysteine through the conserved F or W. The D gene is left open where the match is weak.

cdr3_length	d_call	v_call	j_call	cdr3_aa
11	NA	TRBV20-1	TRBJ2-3	CSASRTAVGYF
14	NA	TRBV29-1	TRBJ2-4	CSVEYRDSENIQYF
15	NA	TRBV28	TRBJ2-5	CASSYRASTRETQYF
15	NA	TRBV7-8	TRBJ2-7	CASSLILTSSYEQYF
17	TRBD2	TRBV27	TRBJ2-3	CASSFAGLAGNEDTQYF
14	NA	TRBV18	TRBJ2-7	CASSGALALYEQYF
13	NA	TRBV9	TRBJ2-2	CASSVDSGGELFF
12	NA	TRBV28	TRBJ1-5	CASRGAGQPQHF
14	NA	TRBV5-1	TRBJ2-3	CASSLEVGGDTQYF
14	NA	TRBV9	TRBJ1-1	CASSVDWGGSEAFF
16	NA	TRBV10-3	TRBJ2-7	CAISVGREASSYEQYF
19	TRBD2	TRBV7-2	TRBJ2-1	CASSPRTSGRSSPYNEQFF
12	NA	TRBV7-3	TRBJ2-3	CASSLNRDTQYF
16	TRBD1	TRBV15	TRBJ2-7	CATSRGFVGQVGEQYF
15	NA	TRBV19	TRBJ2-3	CASSISPGAGDTQYF
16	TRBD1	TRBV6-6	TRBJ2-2	CASSPLDRARAGELFF
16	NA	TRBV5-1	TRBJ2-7	CASSLEIGVVRNEQYF
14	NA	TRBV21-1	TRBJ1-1	CASSKVRVGTEAFF
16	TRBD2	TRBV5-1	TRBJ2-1	CASIWGLAGAANEQFF
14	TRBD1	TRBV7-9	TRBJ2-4	CASSPLAGGNIQYF
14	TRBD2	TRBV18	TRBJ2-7	CASSLGLAGWGQYF
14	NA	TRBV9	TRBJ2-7	CASSVVRYLEEQYF
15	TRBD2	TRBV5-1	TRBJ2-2	CASSWTGRGTGELFF
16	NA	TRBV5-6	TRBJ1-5	CASSPYFAGADQPQHF
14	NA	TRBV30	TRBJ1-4	CACQSGATNEKLFF
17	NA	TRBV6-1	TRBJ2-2	CASSETRTATNTGELFF
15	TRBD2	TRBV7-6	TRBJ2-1	CASSLAGRLYNEQFF
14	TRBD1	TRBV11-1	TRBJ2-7	CASSPDRASGEQYF
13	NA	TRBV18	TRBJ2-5	CASSPDLQETQYF
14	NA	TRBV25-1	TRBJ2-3	CASSEYWQGDTQYF
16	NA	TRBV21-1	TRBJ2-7	CASSKVRAGGSYEQYF
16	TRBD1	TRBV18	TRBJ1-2	CASSTGTGVGNYGYTF
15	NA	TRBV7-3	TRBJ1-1	CASSLGDPSYTEAFF
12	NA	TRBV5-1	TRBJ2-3	CASSLPSDTQYF
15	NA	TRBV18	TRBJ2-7	CASSPTTERLGEQYF
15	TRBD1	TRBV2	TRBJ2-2	CASTGQGLLSGELFF
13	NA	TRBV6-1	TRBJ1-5	CASNDRSYQPQHF
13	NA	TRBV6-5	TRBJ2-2	CASSYNGAGELFF
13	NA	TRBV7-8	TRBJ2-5	CASSPRVPETQYF
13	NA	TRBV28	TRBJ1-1	CASSSNPQTATFF
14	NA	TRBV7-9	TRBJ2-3	CASSLLWTTDTQYF
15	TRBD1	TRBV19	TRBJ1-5	CASSTGQGGGQPQHF